The next 9 T cell receptor beta chains were all read from a single sample in a study of T cell changes during pregnancy in multiple sclerosis. Libraries were prepared by immunoSEQ multiplex PCR; TCRdb keeps only in-frame clonotypes and omits some of them. The table records over 25,000 clones, around nine tenths of them present only once. Sequences were derived from CD8+ T cells from peripheral blood mononuclear cells, sampled before pregnancy. All receptors come from a female donor with multiple sclerosis, enrolled in a pregnancy study.

The chain combines TRBV28 with TRBJ2-7, with D perhaps TRBD1 (5 bases). This CDR3 comprises 15 residues. Trimming took 1 base from V and 1 from J, leaving 11 bases between them. The germline gives CDR1 MDHEN, CDR2 SYDVKM. The CDR3 is CASSLLAGLSYEQYF. Here the CDR3 DNA reads TGTGCCAGCAGTTTATTGGCAGGGTTATCCTACGAGCAGTACTTC.

This chain uses TRBV4-3 with TRBJ2-7; maybe TRBD1 (6 bases). Germline V gene sequence: CDR1 LGHNA, CDR2 YSLEER. This CDR3 region has 14 residues. V lost 1 base and J lost 5, with 12 bases in between. The CDR3 bases are TGCGCCAGCAGCCAAGGTTACAGGGTGGACGAGCAGTACTTC. This encodes CASSQGYRVDEQYF.

The chain combines TRBV28 with TRBJ2-3, with 14 positions matching TRBD2. Germline CDR1 and CDR2: MDHEN and SYDVKM. This CDR3 contains 17 residues. The trim removed 5 bases at V and 0 bases at J, leaving 4 bases unmatched. The CDR3 here is CASSGLAGGPSTDTQYF. The CDR3 region has the DNA TGTGCCAGCAGTGGACTAGCGGGAGGCCCTAGCACAGATACGCAGTATTTT.

This rearrangement joins TRBV4-3 to TRBJ2-1; 10 bases map to TRBD2. Germline trimming cut 0 bases from V and 4 bases from J; bases unmatched to any gene: 3. The CDR3 loop spans 16 amino acids. Germline V CDR1 and CDR2: LGHNA, YSLEER. The CDR3, as DNA: TGCGCCAGCAGCCAAGATTTAGCGGGAGGTTACAATGAGCAGTTCTTC. Translating gives CASSQDLAGGYNEQFF.

The V call is TRBV30, the J call TRBJ2-7, with 7 bases aligning to TRBD2. The germline V gene encodes CDR1 GTSNPN and CDR2 SVGIG (reference sequence). V lost 4 bases and J lost 4; bases outside the gene matches: 7. This CDR3 is 13 amino acids long. The CDR3 sequence: CAWITGAGYEQYF. The CDR3, as DNA: TGTGCCTGGATAACGGGAGCGGGGTACGAGCAGTACTTC.

This clone was seen once. The chain uses TRBV15 and TRBJ2-2; tentative D call: TRBD1 (6 bases). CDR3 length: 14 residues. Looked up from germline, CDR1 is LNHNV and CDR2 is YYDKDF (reference sequence). Trimming took off 7 bases at V and 1 base at J, with 10 bases between the two ends. The CDR3 is CATMAGENTGELFF. In DNA form, the CDR3 reads TGTGCCACCATGGCAGGGGAGAACACCGGGGAGCTGTTTTTT.

The J gene is TRBJ2-2, the V gene TRBV6-6; 7 positions agree with TRBD1. The CDR3 consists of 15 residues. CDR1 is MNHNY, CDR2 SVGAGI, per germline (reference sequence). Germline trimming cut 5 bases from V and 4 bases from J; bases unmatched to any gene: 7. Here the CDR3 reads CASSAGDSPTGELFF. CDR3 DNA sequence: TGTGCCAGCAGTGCAGGGGACAGCCCCACCGGGGAGCTGTTTTTT.

This clone was detected only once. The V and J genes are TRBV27 and TRBJ2-3, with 9 bases matching TRBD2. Germline CDR1 and CDR2: MNHEY and SMNVEV (reference sequence). V lost 5 bases and J lost 1; bases outside the gene matches: 10. The CDR3 covers 17 residues. CDR3 loop: CASSGGSRTSGTDTQYF. CDR3 coding DNA: TGTGCCAGCAGTGGCGGATCAAGGACTAGCGGCACAGATACGCAGTATTTT.

The V gene is TRBV29-1, the J gene TRBJ1-1; maybe TRBD1 (5 bases). The CDR3 extends over 13 amino acids. Germline V gene data show CDR1 as SQVTM and CDR2 as ANQGSEA. V was cut by 4 bases and J by 5 bases, with 14 bases left in between. The CDR3 DNA reads TGCAGCGTTGTAGGCAGGGATGAAACTGAAGCTTTCTTT. This codes for CSVVGRDETEAFF.